This T cell receptor beta chain came from a study of shared clonotypes between healthy human individuals. Sequencing used immunoSEQ multiplex PCR; TCRdb keeps in-frame clones, though not all of them. Of 110,000 or so clones listed, around 73% are singletons. This clone was seen only a few times. Trimming cost V 8 bases and J 2 bases, with 17 bases left between them. CDR1 LNHDA and CDR2 SQIVND come from the germline V gene (reference sequence). This CDR3 contains 15 residues. V is TRBV19 and J is TRBJ2-3, with D tentatively TRBD2 (5 bases). The receptor's source is a woman younger than 45 in good health. Sequencing input: memory CD8+ T cells sorted from blood. Subset: CD45RO+ cells pooled with CCR7-negative TemRA cells. CDR3 residues: CASGQRTDPTDTQYF. Here the CDR3 DNA reads TGTGCCAGTGGGCAGAGGACTGACCCCACAGATACGCAGTATTTT.